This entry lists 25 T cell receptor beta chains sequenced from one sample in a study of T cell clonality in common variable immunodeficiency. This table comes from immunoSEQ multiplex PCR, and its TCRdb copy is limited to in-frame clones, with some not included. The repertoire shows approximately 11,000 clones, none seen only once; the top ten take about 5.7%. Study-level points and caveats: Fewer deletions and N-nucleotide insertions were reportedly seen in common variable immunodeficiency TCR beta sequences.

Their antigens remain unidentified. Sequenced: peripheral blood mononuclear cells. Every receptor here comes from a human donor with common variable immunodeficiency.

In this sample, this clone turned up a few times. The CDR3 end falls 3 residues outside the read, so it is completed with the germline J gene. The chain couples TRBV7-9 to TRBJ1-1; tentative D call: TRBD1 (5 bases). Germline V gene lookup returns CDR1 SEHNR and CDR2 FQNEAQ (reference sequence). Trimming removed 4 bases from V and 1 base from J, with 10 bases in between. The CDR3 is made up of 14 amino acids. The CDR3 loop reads CASSSARGNTEAFF. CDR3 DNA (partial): TGTGCCAGCAGCTCAGCGAGGGGGAACACTGAA.

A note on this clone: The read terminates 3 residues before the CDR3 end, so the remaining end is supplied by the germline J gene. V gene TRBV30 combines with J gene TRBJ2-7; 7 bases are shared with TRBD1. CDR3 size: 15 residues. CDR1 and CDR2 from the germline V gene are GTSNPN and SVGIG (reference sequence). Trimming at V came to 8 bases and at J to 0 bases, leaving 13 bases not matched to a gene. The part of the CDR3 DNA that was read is TGTGCCATCAATAGTCCGGGACAGAACTCCTACGAG. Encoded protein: CAINSPGQNSYE. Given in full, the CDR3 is CAINSPGQNSYEQYF.

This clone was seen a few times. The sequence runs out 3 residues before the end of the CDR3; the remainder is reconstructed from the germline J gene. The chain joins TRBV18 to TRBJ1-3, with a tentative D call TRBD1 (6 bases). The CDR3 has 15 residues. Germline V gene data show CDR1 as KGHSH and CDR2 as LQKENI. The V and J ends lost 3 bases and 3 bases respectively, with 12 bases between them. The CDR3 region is CASSPARGNGNTIYF. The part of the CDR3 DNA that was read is TGTGCCAGCTCACCCGCCAGGGGCAATGGAAACACC.

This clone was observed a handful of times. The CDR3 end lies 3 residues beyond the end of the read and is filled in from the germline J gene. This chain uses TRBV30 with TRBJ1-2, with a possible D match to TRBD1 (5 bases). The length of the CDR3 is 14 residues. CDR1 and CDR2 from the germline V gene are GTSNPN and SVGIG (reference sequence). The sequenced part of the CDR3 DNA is TGTGCCTGGAAAGTCAGGGTTTCATCGTGGGGC. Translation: CAWKVRVSSWG. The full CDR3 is CAWKVRVSSWGYTF.

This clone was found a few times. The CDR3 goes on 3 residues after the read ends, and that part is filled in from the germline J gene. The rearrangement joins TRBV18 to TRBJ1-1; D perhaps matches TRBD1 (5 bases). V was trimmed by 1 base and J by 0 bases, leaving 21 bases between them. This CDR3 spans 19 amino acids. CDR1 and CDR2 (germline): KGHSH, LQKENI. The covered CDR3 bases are TGTGCCAGCTCACCACTCCCCCTCTTTGACAGTAACATGAACACTGAA. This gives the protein CASSPLPLFDSNMNTE. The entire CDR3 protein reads CASSPLPLFDSNMNTEAFF.

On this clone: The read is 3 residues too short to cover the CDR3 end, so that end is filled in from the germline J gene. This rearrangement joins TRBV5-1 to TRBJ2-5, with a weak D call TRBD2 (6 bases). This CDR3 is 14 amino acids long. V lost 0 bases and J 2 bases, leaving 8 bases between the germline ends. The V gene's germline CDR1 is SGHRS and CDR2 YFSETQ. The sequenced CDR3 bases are TGCGCCAGCAGCTTGGAGGCGGGGCAAGAGACC. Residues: CASSLEAGQET. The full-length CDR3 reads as CASSLEAGQETQYF.

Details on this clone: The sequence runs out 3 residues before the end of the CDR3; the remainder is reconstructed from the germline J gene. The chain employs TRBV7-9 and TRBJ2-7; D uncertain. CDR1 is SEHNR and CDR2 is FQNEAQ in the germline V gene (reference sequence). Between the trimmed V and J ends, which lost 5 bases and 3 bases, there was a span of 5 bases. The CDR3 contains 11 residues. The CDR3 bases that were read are TGTGCCAGCAGCCCACTCTACGAG. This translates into CASSPLYE. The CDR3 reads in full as CASSPLYEQYF.

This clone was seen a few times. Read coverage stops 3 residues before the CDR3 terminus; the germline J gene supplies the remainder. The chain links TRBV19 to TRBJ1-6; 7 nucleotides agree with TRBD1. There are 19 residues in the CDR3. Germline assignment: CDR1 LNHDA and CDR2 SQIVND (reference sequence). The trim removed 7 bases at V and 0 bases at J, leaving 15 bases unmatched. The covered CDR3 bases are TGTGCCAGTACTTCAAAACCGATGACAGGGAGCTCCTATAATTCACCC. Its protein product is CASTSKPMTGSSYNSP. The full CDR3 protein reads CASTSKPMTGSSYNSPLHF.

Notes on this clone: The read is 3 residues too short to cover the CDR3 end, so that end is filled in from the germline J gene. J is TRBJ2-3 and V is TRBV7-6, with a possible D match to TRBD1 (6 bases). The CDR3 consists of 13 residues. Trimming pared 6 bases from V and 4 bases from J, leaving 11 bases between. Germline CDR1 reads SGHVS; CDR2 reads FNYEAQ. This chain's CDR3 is CASSRQDADTQYF. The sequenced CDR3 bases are TGTGCCAGCAGTCGACAGGACGCAGATACG.

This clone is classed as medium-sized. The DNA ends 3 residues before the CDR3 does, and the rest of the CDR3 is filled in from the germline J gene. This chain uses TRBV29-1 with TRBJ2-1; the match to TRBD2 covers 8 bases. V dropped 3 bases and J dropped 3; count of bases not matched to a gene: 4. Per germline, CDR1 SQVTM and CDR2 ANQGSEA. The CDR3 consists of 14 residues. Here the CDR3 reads CSVEGGRSYNEQFF. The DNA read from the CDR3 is TGCAGCGTTGAGGGCGGGAGGAGCTACAATGAG.

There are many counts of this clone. This CDR3 reads CASSPGAGSGELFF. The part of the CDR3 DNA that was read is TGTGCCAGCAGCCCAGGGGCCGGATCCGGGGAG. V gene TRBV11-2 combines with J gene TRBJ2-2, with D possibly matching TRBD1 (6 bases). The CDR3 goes on 3 residues after the read ends, and that part is filled in from the germline J gene. The V gene's germline CDR1 is SGHAT and CDR2 FQNNGV. This CDR3 has 14 residues. Trimming cost V 5 bases and J 6 bases, with 13 bases left between them.

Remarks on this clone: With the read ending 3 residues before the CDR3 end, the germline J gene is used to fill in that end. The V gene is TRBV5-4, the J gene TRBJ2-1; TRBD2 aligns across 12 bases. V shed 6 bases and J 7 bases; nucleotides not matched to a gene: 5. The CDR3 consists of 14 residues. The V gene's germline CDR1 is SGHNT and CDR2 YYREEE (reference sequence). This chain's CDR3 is CASKTSGSRNEQFF. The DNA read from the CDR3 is TGTGCCAGCAAGACTAGCGGGAGCAGGAATGAG.

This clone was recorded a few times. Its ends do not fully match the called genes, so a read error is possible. The sequenced CDR3 bases are TGTGCTAGCAGCGCTAGCGGGAGTACCTACAATGAG. This sequence encodes CASSASGSTYNE. The whole CDR3 protein is CASSASGSTYNEQFF. The genes are TRBV7-7 and TRBJ2-1, with TRBD2 identical over 10 bases. The CDR3 end is not reached by the read, which stops 3 residues before it; the germline J gene fills it in. This CDR3 has 15 residues. Per germline, CDR1 SSHAT and CDR2 FNYEAQ (reference sequence).

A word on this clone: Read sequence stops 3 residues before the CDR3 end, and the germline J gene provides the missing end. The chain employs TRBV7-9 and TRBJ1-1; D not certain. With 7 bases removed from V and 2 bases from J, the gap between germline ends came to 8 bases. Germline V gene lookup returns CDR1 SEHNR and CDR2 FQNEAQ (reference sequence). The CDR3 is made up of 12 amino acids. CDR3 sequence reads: CASTGGNTEAFF. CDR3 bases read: TGTGCCAGCACGGGTGGTAACACTGAA.

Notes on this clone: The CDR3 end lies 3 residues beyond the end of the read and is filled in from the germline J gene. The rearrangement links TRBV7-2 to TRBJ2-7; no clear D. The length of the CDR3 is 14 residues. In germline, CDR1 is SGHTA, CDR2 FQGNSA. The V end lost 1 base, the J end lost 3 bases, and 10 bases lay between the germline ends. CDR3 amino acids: CASSLELFDYEQYF. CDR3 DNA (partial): TGTGCCAGCAGCTTAGAACTTTTCGACTACGAG. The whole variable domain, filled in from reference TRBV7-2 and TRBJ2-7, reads GAGVSQSPSNKVTEKGKDVELRCDPISGHTALYWYRQSLGQGLEFLIYFQGNSAPDKSGLPSDRFSAERTGGSVSTLTIQRTQQEDSAVYLCASSLELFDYEQYFGPGTRLTVT.

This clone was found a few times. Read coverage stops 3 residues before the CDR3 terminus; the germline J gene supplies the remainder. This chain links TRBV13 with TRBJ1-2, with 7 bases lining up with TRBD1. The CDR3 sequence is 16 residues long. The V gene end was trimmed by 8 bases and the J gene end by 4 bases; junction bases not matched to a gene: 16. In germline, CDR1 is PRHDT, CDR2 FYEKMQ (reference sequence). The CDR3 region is CASDQLIPGQTYGYTF. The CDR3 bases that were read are TGTGCCAGCGACCAGCTCATACCGGGACAGACCTATGGC. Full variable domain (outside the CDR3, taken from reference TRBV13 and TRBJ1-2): AAGVIQSPRHLIKEKRETATLKCYPIPRHDTVYWYQQGPGQDPQFLISFYEKMQSDKGSIPDRFSAQQFSDYHSELNMSSLELGDSALYFCASDQLIPGQTYGYTFGSGTRLTVV.

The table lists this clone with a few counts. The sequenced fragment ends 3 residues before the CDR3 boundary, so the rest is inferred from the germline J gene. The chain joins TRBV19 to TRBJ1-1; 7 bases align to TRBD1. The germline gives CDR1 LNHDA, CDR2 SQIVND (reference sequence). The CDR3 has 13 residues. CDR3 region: CASSIRRDREAFF. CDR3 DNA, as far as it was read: TGTGCCAGTAGTATAAGGAGGGACAGAGAA.

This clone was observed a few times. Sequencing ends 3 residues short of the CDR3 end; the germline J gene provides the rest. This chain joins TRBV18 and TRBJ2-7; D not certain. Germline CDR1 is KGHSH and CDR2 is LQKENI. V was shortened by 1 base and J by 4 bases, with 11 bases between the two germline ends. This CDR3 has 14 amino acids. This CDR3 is CASSPQRLEYEQYF. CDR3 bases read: TGTGCCAGCTCACCACAGAGATTAGAGTACGAG.

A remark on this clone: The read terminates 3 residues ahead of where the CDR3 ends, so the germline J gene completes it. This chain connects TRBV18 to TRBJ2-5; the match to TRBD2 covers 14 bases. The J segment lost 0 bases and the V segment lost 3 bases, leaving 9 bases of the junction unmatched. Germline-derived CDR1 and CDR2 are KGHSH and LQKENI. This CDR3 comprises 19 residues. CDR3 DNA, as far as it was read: TGTGCCAGCTCACCTGCCGGGACTAGCGGGAGATACCACCAAGAGACC. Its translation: CASSPAGTSGRYHQET. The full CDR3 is CASSPAGTSGRYHQETQYF.

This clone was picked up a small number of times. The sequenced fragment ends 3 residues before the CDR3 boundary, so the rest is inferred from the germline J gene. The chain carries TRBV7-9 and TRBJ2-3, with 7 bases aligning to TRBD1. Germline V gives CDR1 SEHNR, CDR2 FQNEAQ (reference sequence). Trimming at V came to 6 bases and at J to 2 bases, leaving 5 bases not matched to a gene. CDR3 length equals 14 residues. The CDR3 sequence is CASRRQGYTDTQYF. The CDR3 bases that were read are TGTGCCAGCAGACGACAGGGATACACAGATACG.

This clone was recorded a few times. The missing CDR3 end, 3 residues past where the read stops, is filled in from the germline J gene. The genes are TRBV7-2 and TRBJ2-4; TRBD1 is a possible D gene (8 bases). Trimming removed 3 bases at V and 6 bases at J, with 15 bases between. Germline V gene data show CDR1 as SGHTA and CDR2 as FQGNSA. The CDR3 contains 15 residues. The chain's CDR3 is CASSFNRGRGNIQYF. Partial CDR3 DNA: TGTGCCAGCAGCTTCAACAGGGGGAGGGGAAACATT.

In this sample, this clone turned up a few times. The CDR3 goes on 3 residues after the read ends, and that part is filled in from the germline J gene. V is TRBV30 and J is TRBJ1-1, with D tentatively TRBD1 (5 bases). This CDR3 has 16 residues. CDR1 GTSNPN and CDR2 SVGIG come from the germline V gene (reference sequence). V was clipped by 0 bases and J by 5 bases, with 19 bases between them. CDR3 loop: CAWSVQFTGPKTEAFF. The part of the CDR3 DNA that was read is TGTGCCTGGAGTGTACAATTCACAGGTCCAAAAACTGAA.

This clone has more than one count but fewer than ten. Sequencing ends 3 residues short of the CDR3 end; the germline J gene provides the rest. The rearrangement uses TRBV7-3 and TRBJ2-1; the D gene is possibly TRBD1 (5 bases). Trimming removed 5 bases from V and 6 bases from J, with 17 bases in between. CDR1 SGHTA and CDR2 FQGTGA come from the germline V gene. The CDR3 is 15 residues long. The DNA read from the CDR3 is TGTGCCAGCAGCCCAACCCCGGCAGGGCGCAATGAG. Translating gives CASSPTPAGRNE. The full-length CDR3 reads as CASSPTPAGRNEQFF. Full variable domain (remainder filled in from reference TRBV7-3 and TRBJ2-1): GAGVSQTPSNKVTEKGKYVELRCDPISGHTALYWYRQSLGQGPEFLIYFQGTGAADDSGLPNDRFFAVRPEGSVSTLKIQRTERGDSAVYLCASSPTPAGRNEQFFGPGTRLTVL.

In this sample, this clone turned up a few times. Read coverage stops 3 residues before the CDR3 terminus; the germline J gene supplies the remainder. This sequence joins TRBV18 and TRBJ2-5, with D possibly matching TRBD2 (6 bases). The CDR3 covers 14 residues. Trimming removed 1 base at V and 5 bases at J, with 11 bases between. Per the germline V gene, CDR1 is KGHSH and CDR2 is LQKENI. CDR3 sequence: CASSPREEGETQYF. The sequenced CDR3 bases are TGTGCCAGCTCACCACGAGAGGAGGGGGAGACC.

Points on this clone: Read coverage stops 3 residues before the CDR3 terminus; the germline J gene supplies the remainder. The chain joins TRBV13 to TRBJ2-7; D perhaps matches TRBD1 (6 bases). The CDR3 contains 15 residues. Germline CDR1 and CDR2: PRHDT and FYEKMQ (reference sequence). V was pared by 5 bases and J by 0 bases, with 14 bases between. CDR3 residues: CASSNRVSGSYEQYF. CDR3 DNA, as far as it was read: TGTGCCAGCAGCAACAGGGTATCGGGCTCCTACGAG.